This T cell receptor beta chain was identified during a study of monozygotic twins with inflammatory bowel disease (dated by TCRdb to between 2018 and 2021). Broadly, across the study: In total, roughly 28 monozygotic twin pairs made up the full study: 19 Danish pairs, all IBD-discordant, plus nine German pairs, of which four were IBD-concordant and five were IBD-discordant. Disease-associated traits were sought mainly through comparisons between IBD patients and their genetically identical healthy co-twins within discordant pairs. Each individual had, on average, about 151 000 unique TCRalpha sequences and 181 000 unique TCRbeta sequences available for analysis.

The library was made by 5' RACE. Each TCR library was prepared from about 3,300 ng of total RNA. cDNA was synthesized with SMARTScribe reverse transcriptase in eight separate reactions per sample. During cDNA synthesis, unique molecular identifiers containing a 6-nucleotide sample barcode were introduced by template switching. TCRalpha and TCRbeta cDNA was amplified in two nested PCRs of approximately 17 and 9 cycles, and bead purification was carried out after each PCR. Before amplification, the cDNA was both treated with uracil DNA-glycosylase and purified with the QIAquick PCR purification kit. In the second PCR, Illumina TruSeq-compatible adapters and sample-specific barcodes were added. TapeStation and Qubit were used to check library quality and concentration, and 4.5 to 6 ng of each library was pooled. Sequencing of pooled libraries was carried out on an Illumina HiSeq2500 single-index Rapid Run using 2 x 100 bp reads and custom sequencing primers. The source study handled its data this way. UMI-based consensus assembly with MiGEC version 1.2.6 was used to correct PCR and sequencing errors. MiXCR version 2.1.1 was used to carry out V(D)J alignment, clonotype assembly and CDR3 extraction. To normalise gene usage, clonotype sharing and MAIT/NKT TCR abundance, the analysis used the top 1000, 10 000 and 20 000 clonotypes per sample. Diversity was computed as the inverse Simpson index with the vegan R package after downsampling to 27 000 UMIs. Paired Mann-Whitney U tests were applied to discordant twin pairs, and Benjamini-Hochberg correction was used for multiple testing. TCRdb reprocessed the reads and assigns one entry to each CDR3 protein sequence, leaving out DNA. These V and J calls derive from TCRdb rather than the authors' analysis. This sample's records show 300,000 to 350,000 distinct CDR3 sequences. Over 2% of the sample belongs to the ten largest clones.

The germline V gene (reference sequence) sets CDR1 to LNHNV and CDR2 to YYDKDF. The CDR3 contains 15 residues, cysteine and phenylalanine counted. This entry has no DNA. From each donor, an approximately 2.3 ml peripheral blood sample was drawn into PAXgene tubes and stored at -80 degrees C. Without T cell sorting, total RNA was isolated from whole blood using the PAXgene blood miRNA kit on an automated QIAcube. Peripheral blood from monozygotic twin pairs concordant or discordant for inflammatory bowel disease was subjected to deep TCRalpha and TCRbeta repertoire profiling with unique molecular barcoding. Smoking habits were recorded for all twin pairs, with individuals classified as current, former or never smokers. On the study overall, not on this receptor specifically: Measured by the inverse Simpson index, TCRbeta repertoire diversity was lower in IBD patients than in their healthy co-twins. The analysis was unable to tell different T cell subtypes apart. No difference in repertoire similarity was observed between concordant and discordant twins, possibly owing to limited statistical power. Fewer clonotypes were shared with other individuals by IBD patients than by healthy twins, most markedly in patients showing signs of disease activity. Differing immunosuppressive treatments among patients may have added background noise and inter-individual variability to the repertoires. No single strong signal or clonotype linked to IBD turned up in the results, so the idea that one exists was not supported.

Turning to this clonotype: Which antigen it targets is not known.

This sequence originates from a human donor with ulcerative colitis or Crohn's disease, or a healthy co-twin of an affected twin (not recorded which). Sequenced sample: blood. The V and J segments used are TRBV15 and TRBJ2-3; TCRdb designates TRBD1, a call that cannot be tested without DNA. The CDR3 region reads CATGPGSGDTDTQYF.